The rows below give T cell receptor beta chains drawn from one sample of a study of cytomegalovirus exposure and HLA in healthy donors. Profiling relied on immunoSEQ multiplex PCR, and the TCRdb table lists in-frame clones only, not all of them. Of about 200,000 clones in the sample, around 73% were seen once. Sample: PBMCs. All receptors come from a woman under 40 in good health and CMV-seronegative. The CDR3 runs from the conserved cysteine through the conserved F or W. D genes are given only for firm matches. The size entry is marked missing in some rows and otherwise reads once, few, many or a size class.

.	19	TRBV4-1	.	TRBJ2-5	TGCGCCAGCAGCCGCAAGTTTCTTGGAGAGGGCGAGACCCAAGAGACCCAGTACTTC	CASSRKFLGEGETQETQYF
.	14	TRBV19	.	TRBJ2-7	TGTGCCAGTAGTATAGAACGAAGCGCCTACGAGCAGTACTTC	CASSIERSAYEQYF
.	13	TRBV19	.	TRBJ2-7	TGTGCCAGTAAGGCGGAGGGTACCTACGAGCAGTACTTC	CASKAEGTYEQYF
.	13	TRBV19	.	TRBJ2-7	TGTGCCAGTAGTATCGGGCGCAGGGCCGAGCAGTACTTC	CASSIGRRAEQYF
.	16	TRBV6-6	TRBD2	TRBJ2-3	TGTGCCAGCAGTTATCGGGGGAGGGCCCCCCCAGATACGCAGTATTTT	CASSYRGRAPPDTQYF
few	16	TRBV11-2	TRBD2	TRBJ2-7	TGTGCCAGCAGCCTCCGCGGGAGGGACGGCCTATACGAGCAGTACTTC	CASSLRGRDGLYEQYF
.	15	TRBV5-1	TRBD2	TRBJ2-3	TGCGCCAGCAGCTTGGGGTTAGCGGGCGAAGATACGCAGTATTTT	CASSLGLAGEDTQYF
.	15	TRBV19	TRBD1	TRBJ1-2	TGTGCCAGTAGTCCCTGGGACAGGGAAAGCTATGGCTACACCTTC	CASSPWDRESYGYTF
.	15	TRBV29-1	TRBD1	TRBJ1-1	TGCAGCGCTAACAGGGGGCGCGGGGTGAACACTGAAGCTTTCTTT	CSANRGRGVNTEAFF
.	11	TRBV20-1	.	TRBJ2-7	TGCAGTGCTAGACAGGGTTATGGGCAGTACTTC	CSARQGYGQYF
.	17	TRBV5-5	TRBD1	TRBJ1-5	TGTGCCAGCAGCTTGGGTATGTACAGGGGGAGAGATCAGCCCCAGCATTTT	CASSLGMYRGRDQPQHF
.	15	TRBV10-3	TRBD1	TRBJ2-1	TGTGCCATCAACCCGGGACAGAGCTCCTACAATGAGCAGTTCTTC	CAINPGQSSYNEQFF
.	17	TRBV19	.	TRBJ1-5	TGTGCCAGTAGTATGGGGTTAGGGGCCAAGGGCAATCAGCCCCAGCATTTT	CASSMGLGAKGNQPQHF
.	14	TRBV9	.	TRBJ2-7	TGTGCCAGCAGCGTAGCTACCCGGGACTACGAGCAGTACTTC	CASSVATRDYEQYF
.	13	TRBV6-1	.	TRBJ2-5	TGTGCCAGCAGTGAAACGGGTGGGGAGACCCAGTACTTC	CASSETGGETQYF
.	13	TRBV6-5	.	TRBJ1-5	TGTGCCAGCAGTGAAGACAGTTATCAGCCCCAGCATTTT	CASSEDSYQPQHF
.	14	TRBV28	.	TRBJ1-2	TGTGCCAGCAGTTTAGACGTCAGGGTAAACGGCTACACCTTC	CASSLDVRVNGYTF
.	18	TRBV21-1	.	TRBJ2-1	TGTGCCAGCAGCGAGAGGGACTACGGGATTCCACCCCACAATGAGCAGTTCTTC	CASSERDYGIPPHNEQFF
once	14	TRBV6-5	.	TRBJ1-6	TGTGCCAGCATTGGGGCAGGGTTAAATTCACCCCTCCACTTT	CASIGAGLNSPLHF
.	16	TRBV4-1	TRBD2	TRBJ2-1	TGCGCCAGCAGCCAAGATATGGCTAGCGGGGGGGGTGAGCAGTTCTTC	CASSQDMASGGGEQFF
.	16	TRBV5-4	TRBD2	TRBJ2-1	TGTGCCAGCAGCGGGGGAGGGGCGGGAGGGTACAATGAGCAGTTCTTC	CASSGGGAGGYNEQFF
.	15	TRBV19	.	TRBJ2-7	TGTGCCAGTAGTATAGGTTTGGGGACAGCGGGCGAGCAGTACTTC	CASSIGLGTAGEQYF
.	15	TRBV14	TRBD1	TRBJ1-2	TGTGCCAGCAGCAAACAGGGGGCGTCTAACTATGGCTACACCTTC	CASSKQGASNYGYTF
.	15	TRBV5-5	TRBD1	TRBJ2-2	TGTGCCAGCAGCTTGGCGGACAGGGGATCCGGGGAGCTGTTTTTT	CASSLADRGSGELFF
once	14	TRBV27	TRBD1	TRBJ2-7	TGTGCCAGCAGTTTCGGGACAGGTGCCTACGAGCAGTACTTC	CASSFGTGAYEQYF
.	15	TRBV9	TRBD2	TRBJ2-1	TGTGCCAGCAGCGTGACTAGCGGCCTCTACAATGAGCAGTTCTTC	CASSVTSGLYNEQFF